The clone carrying this T cell receptor (beta chain) occurred a few times. Its antigen is as yet unknown. Libraries of bulk TCR were made by previously described methods (with listed TCR primers). TCRdb used MiXCR to reprocess the PCR reads, holding one entry per CDR3 protein. This sample carries about 510,000 distinct CDR3 sequences, less than 30% of them seen once, and the ten largest clones take under 0.8%. When naive CD8 T cells were sorted, they were gated as CD8+CD4-CCR7+CD45RA+. Looked up from germline, CDR1 is SGHVS and CDR2 is FQNEAQ. J was trimmed by 2 bases and V by 1 base; bases with no gene match: 6. CDR3 length equals 19 residues. This sample is part of a study of molecular identifiers for immune sequencing clone quantification. At the level of the study: Split five ways in replicates, RNA from approximately 20,000 or 100,000 naive CD8 cells had four portions sequenced. Notes on the study in general: Spiked TCR RNA from one Jurkat cell reportedly showed up when mixed among 950,000 to 1,000,000 naive cells.

The chain couples TRBV7-8 to TRBJ2-6; TRBD1 aligns across 12 bases. The receptor was derived from a human donor in good health. Some libraries in this study had Jurkat cell RNA spiked in. The sequenced sample consisted of naive CD8+ T cells from blood, with Jurkat cell RNA spiked in. Sample subset: FACS-sorted CD8+CD4-CCR7+CD45RA+ naive T cells. This chain's CDR3 is CASSLGPGTGGTGANVLTF. Written as DNA, the CDR3 is TGTGCCAGCAGCTTAGGGCCCGGGACAGGGGGCACTGGGGCCAACGTCCTGACTTTC.